Each of the 8 T cell receptor beta chains below was sequenced from the same sample in a study of T cells in localized non-small cell lung cancer. The protocol was immunoSEQ multiplex PCR, while the TCRdb copy is restricted to in-frame clones and leaves out a portion. Seen here are about 17,000 clones, nearly 90% observed once, and the top ten hold approximately 1.2%. The material sequenced was peripheral blood mononuclear cells, taken before any cancer treatment. All receptors come from a woman aged 35-75 years with stage III lung adenocarcinoma.

The chain combines TRBV28 with TRBJ1-5; TRBD1 aligns across 9 bases. Germline V CDR1 and CDR2: MDHEN, SYDVKM. Trimming took 5 bases from V and 4 from J; bases not matched to a gene: 6. There are 15 residues in the CDR3. The DNA for the CDR3 is TGTGCCAGCAGTCGACCGGACAGGGGTAATCAGCCCCAGCATTTT. Protein sequence: CASSRPDRGNQPQHF.

The genes are TRBV12-2 and TRBJ1-2. TRBV12-2 is described as a pseudogene. The CDR3 is 12 amino acids. The DNA for the CDR3 is TGTGCAAGTCGCCCGGACGGCTATGGCTACACCTTC. Amino acid sequence: CASRPDGYGYTF.

This clone was recorded once. The chain has TRBV4-3 and TRBJ2-2; 8 nucleotides agree with TRBD1. V trimming: 4 bases; J trimming: 4 bases; junction bases outside the gene matches: 8. The CDR3 covers 16 residues. The germline CDR1 and CDR2 sequences are LGHNA and YSLEER. Written as DNA, the CDR3 is TGCGCCAGCAGCCCCGACAGGGGCCTACGCACCGGGGAGCTGTTTTTT. As protein: CASSPDRGLRTGELFF.

This clone was seen just once. The chain couples TRBV11-2 to TRBJ1-4; D gene ambiguous. The CDR3 covers 15 residues. From germline, CDR1 is SGHAT and CDR2 FQNNGV. V lost 1 base and J 5 bases, leaving 11 bases between the germline ends. CDR3 sequence (DNA): TGTGCCAGCAGCTTAGGGCAAAATCAAAATGAAAAACTGTTTTTT. This encodes CASSLGQNQNEKLFF.

V gene TRBV15 combines with J gene TRBJ2-1; TRBD1 matches at 7 bases. V lost 0 bases and J lost 4; bases outside the gene matches: 6. Germline CDR1 LNHNV, CDR2 YYDKDF (reference sequence). This CDR3 spans 16 amino acids. CDR3 bases: TGTGCCACCAGCAGAGATAATAGGGGGCTATACAATGAGCAGTTCTTC. Its protein is CATSRDNRGLYNEQFF.

This chain joins TRBV4-2 and TRBJ2-3; D uncertain. V was clipped by 1 base and J by 2 bases, with 7 bases between them. Germline CDR1 reads LGHNA; CDR2 reads YNFKEQ. The length of the CDR3 is 14 residues. The CDR3 region has the DNA TGTGCCAGCAGCCAAGTTGAGGCCACAGATACGCAGTATTTT. Translation: CASSQVEATDTQYF.

The chain joins TRBV5-6 to TRBJ2-7, with 7 bases lining up with TRBD2. There are 15 residues in the CDR3. V dropped 2 bases and J dropped 3; count of bases not matched to a gene: 8. The germline V gene encodes CDR1 SGHDT and CDR2 YYEEEE. The CDR3 loop is CASSFSRGRGYEQYF. The CDR3 nucleotides read TGTGCCAGCAGCTTTTCTCGCGGGAGAGGCTACGAGCAGTACTTC.

This clone was seen only a few times. This chain links TRBV30 with TRBJ1-1; D is unresolved. The CDR3 runs to 13 residues. The germline V and J ends were trimmed by 5 bases and 1 base, with 11 bases remaining between them. Germline V gene data show CDR1 as GTSNPN and CDR2 as SVGIG (reference sequence). CDR3 nucleotide sequence: TGTGCCTGGTCCGCGACAACGAACACTGAAGCTTTCTTT. It encodes CAWSATTNTEAFF.